This T cell receptor beta chain was found in a study of T cell responses to AZD1222 COVID-19 vaccine. Study results and limitations: Clonal diversity was possibly underestimated, and the donors were mostly white British, with more females. At baseline, just 6 or 7 AZD1222 recipients tested seropositive.

Sequencing used immunoSEQ multiplex PCR; TCRdb keeps in-frame clones, though not all of them. The sample holds roughly 150,000 clones, roughly 90% seen once. The CDR3 has 12 amino acids. Germline-derived CDR1 and CDR2 are MGHDK and SYGVNS. Trimming left V 1 base short and J 8 bases short, with 6 bases between. Second-dose timings of about 4 or about 12 weeks were pooled. This clone was seen more than once but under ten times. The antigen remains unidentified. Specimen: peripheral blood, collected 28 days after the second AZD1222 dose. The chain links TRBV25-1 to TRBJ1-3; no reliable D call. The source of this sequence is an adult who received the AZD1222 COVID-19 vaccine. In DNA, the CDR3 is TGTGCCAGCAGTGAATTTAGGGACACCATATATTTT. As protein: CASSEFRDTIYF.